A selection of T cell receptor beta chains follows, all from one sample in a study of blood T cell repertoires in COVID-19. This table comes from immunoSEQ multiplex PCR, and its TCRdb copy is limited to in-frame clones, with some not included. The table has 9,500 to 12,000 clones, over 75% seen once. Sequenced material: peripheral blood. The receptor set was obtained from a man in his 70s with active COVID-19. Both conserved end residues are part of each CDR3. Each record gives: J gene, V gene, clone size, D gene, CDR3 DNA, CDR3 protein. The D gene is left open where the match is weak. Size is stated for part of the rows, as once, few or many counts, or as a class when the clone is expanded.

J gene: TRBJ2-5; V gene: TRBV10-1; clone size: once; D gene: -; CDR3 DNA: TGCGCCAGCAGTGAGTCGCGAGGGGAGACCCAGTACTTC; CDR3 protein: CASSESRGETQYF
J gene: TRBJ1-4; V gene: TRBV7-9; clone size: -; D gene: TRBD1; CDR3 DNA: TGTGCCAGCAGCGCGGGACAGCCTAATGAAAAACTGTTTTTT; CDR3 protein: CASSAGQPNEKLFF
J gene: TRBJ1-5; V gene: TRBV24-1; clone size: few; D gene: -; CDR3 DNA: TGTGCCACCAGGCCCCGCCGGAGGAGTCAGCCCCAGCATTTT; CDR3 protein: CATRPRRRSQPQHF
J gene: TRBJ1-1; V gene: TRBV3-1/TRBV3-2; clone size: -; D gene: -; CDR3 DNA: TGTGCCAGCAGCCTGTCAGGGGCTTTCACTGAAGCTTTCTTT; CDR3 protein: CASSLSGAFTEAFF
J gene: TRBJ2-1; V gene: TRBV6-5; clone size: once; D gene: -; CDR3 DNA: TGTGCCAGCAGTTATCGTGAGGCGGGGTACAATGAGCAGTTCTTC; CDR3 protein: CASSYREAGYNEQFF
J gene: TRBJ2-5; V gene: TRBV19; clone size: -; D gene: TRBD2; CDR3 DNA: TGTGCCAGTAGTGCCTGGACTAGCGGCCGAGAGACCCAGTACTTC; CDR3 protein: CASSAWTSGRETQYF
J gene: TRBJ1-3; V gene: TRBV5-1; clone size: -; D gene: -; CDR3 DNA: TGCGCCAGCAGCTTCAACAGGGATTCTGGAAACACCATATATTTT; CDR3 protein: CASSFNRDSGNTIYF
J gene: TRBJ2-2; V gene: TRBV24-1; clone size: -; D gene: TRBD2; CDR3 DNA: TGTGCCACCAGTGCGGCGGGGGGGCGCGGGGAGCTGTTTTTT; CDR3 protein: CATSAAGGRGELFF
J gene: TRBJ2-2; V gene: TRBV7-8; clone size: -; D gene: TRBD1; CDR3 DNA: TGTGCCAGCAGCTCAAGGACAGGCTTCTACTTAACGAACACCGGGGAGCTGTTTTTT; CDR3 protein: CASSSRTGFYLTNTGELFF
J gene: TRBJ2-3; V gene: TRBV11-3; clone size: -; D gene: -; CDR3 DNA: TGTGCCAGCAGCTCCCGGGGGGCACTCACAGATACGCAGTATTTT; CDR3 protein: CASSSRGALTDTQYF
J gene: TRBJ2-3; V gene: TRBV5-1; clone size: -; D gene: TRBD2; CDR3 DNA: TGCGCCAGCAGCCCCTATCGGGGACTAGCGGGAAACACAGATACGCAGTATTTT; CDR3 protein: CASSPYRGLAGNTDTQYF
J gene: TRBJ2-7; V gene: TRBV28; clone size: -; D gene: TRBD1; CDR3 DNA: TGTGCCAGCAGCCGCGGGACAGGGTACTACGAGCAGTACTTC; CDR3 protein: CASSRGTGYYEQYF
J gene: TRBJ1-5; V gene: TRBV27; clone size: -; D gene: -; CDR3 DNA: TGTGCCAGCAGTTTTTCCCCTTTGACAGTTCAGCCCCAGCATTTT; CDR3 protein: CASSFSPLTVQPQHF
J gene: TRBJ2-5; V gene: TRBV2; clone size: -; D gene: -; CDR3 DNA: TGTGCCAGCAGCGCCGACAGACCGACAGAAGAGACCCAGTACTTC; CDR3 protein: CASSADRPTEETQYF
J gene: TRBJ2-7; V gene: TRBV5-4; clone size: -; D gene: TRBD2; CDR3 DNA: TGTGCCAGCAGCCGACCTGGGACTAGCGGGGGGGCCTACGAGCAGTACTTC; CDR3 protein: CASSRPGTSGGAYEQYF
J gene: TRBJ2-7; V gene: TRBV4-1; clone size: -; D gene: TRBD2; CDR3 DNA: TGCGCCAGCAGCCAAGATCTCGGCGGGGGACCATATTCCTACGAGCAGTACTTC; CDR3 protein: CASSQDLGGGPYSYEQYF
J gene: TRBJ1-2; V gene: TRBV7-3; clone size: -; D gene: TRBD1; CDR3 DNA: TGTGCCAGCAGCCGAACGACAGGGTATGGCTACACCTTC; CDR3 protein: CASSRTTGYGYTF
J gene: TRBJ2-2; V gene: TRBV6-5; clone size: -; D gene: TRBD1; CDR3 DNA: TGTGCCGCGGGACAGGGGAACACCGGGGAGCTGTTTTTT; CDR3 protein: CAAGQGNTGELFF
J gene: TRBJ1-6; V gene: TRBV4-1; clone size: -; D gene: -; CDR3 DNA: TGCGCCAGCAGCCACGCGGTCTCCTATAATTCACCCCTCCACTTT; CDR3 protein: CASSHAVSYNSPLHF
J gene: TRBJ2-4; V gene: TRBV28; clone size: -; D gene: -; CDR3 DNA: TGTGCCTCCAACCGGGGAAGCCAGGACATTCAGTACTTC; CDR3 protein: CASNRGSQDIQYF
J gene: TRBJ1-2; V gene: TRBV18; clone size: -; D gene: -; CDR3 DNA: TGTGCCAGCTCACCCGGGGAAGATCCTAACTATGGCTACACCTTC; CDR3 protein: CASSPGEDPNYGYTF
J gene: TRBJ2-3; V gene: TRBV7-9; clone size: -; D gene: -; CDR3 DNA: TGTGCCAGCAGGGGGACTCCCTCCGATACGCAGTATTTT; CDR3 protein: CASRGTPSDTQYF
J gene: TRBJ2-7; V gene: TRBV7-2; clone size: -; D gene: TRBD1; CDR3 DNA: TGTGCCAGCAGCCGGGAGGGGACAGGGGGCTTATACGAGCAGTACTTC; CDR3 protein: CASSREGTGGLYEQYF
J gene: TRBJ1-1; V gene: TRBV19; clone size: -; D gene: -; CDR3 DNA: TGTGCCAGTAGTAGCCAGGGCAGGACTGAAGCTTTCTTT; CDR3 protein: CASSSQGRTEAFF
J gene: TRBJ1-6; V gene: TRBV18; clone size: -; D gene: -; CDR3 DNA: TGTGCCAGCTCCGGACAGACTTCCATTAATTCACCCCTCCACTTT; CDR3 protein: CASSGQTSINSPLHF
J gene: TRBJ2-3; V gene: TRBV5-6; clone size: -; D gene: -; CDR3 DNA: TGTGCCAGCCGCGGAGGGCTCAGCACAGATACGCAGTATTTT; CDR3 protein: CASRGGLSTDTQYF
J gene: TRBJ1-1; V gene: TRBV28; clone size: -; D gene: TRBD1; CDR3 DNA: TGTGCCAGCAGTTTACCCGGACAGGAGATTACTTTCTTT; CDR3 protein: CASSLPGQEITFF
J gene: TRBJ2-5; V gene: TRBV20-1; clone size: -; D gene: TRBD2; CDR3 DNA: TGCAGTGCTAGTGCTACTAGCGGGATTTACCAAGAGACCCAGTACTTC; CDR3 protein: CSASATSGIYQETQYF
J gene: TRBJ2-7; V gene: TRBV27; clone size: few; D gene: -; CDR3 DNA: TGTGCCAGCAGTTTATCGGCGGTTTGGGGAGCCGTCCACGAGCAGTACTTC; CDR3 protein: CASSLSAVWGAVHEQYF
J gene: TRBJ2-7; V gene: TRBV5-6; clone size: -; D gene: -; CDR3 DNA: TGTGCCAGCAGCTTGGGGCAGATCTCCTACGAGCAGTACTTC; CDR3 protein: CASSLGQISYEQYF
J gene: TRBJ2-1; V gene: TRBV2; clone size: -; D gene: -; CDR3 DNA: TGTGCCAGCAGTGCACAGGGGGGGCCCTACAATGAGCAGTTCTTC; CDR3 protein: CASSAQGGPYNEQFF
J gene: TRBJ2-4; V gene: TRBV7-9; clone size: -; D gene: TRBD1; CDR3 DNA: TGTGCCAGCAGCCCGACCGGGACAGGGGTAAACATTCAGTACTTC; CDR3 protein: CASSPTGTGVNIQYF
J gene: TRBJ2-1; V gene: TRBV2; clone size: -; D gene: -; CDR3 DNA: TGTGCCAGCAGCGGACTCATTCATGGCAATGAGCAGTTCTTC; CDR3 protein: CASSGLIHGNEQFF
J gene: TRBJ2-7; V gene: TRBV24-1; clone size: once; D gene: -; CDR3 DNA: TGTGCCACCAGGGAGAGGAGCGAGCAGTACTTC; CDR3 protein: CATRERSEQYF
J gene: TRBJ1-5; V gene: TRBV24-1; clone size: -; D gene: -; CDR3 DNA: TGTGCCACCAGCCCCGAGGGTACAAATCAGCCCCAGCATTTT; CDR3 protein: CATSPEGTNQPQHF
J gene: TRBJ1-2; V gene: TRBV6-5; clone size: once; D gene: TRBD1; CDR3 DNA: TGTGCCAGCAGTTACTCGGGGACAGGGGGAGGGTATGGCTACACCTTC; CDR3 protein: CASSYSGTGGGYGYTF
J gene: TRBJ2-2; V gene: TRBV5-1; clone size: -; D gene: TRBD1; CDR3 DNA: TGCGCCAGCAGTACAGGGGGCTTGAACACCGGGGAGCTGTTTTTT; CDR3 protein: CASSTGGLNTGELFF
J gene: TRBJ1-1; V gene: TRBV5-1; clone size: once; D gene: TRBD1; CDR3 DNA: TGCGCCAGCAGCCGAGGACAGGGGGCGATTCAGAACACTGAAGCTTTCTTT; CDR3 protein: CASSRGQGAIQNTEAFF
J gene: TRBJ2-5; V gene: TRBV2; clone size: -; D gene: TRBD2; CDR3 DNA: TGTGCCAGCAAGGGCCCCAGCGGGGGGCATGAGACCCAGTACTTC; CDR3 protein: CASKGPSGGHETQYF
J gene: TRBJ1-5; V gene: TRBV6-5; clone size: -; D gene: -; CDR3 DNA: TGTGCCAGCAAAGGACAGCCAAATCAGCCCCAGCATTTT; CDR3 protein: CASKGQPNQPQHF
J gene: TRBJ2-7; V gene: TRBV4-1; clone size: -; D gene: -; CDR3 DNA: TGCGCCAGCAGCCTTCGCAGGGACTCAAATTCCTACGAGCAGTACTTC; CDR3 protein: CASSLRRDSNSYEQYF
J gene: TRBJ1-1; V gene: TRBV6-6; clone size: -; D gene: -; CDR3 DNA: TGTGCCAGCAGTTCCCGGACAGACATGAACACTGAAGCTTTCTTT; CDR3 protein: CASSSRTDMNTEAFF
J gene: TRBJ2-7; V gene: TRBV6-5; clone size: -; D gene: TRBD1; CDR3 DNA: TGTGCCAGCACCCGGACAGGGGGGGTCTACGAGCAGTACTTC; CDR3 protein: CASTRTGGVYEQYF
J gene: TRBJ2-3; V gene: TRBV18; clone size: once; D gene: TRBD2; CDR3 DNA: TGTGCCAGCTCACCGCGGACTAGCGGGGGGCAAGATACGCAGTATTTT; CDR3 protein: CASSPRTSGGQDTQYF
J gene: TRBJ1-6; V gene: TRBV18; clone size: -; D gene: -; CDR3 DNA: TGTGCCAGCTCACCAGACCTTTACAGGGATTCACCCCTCCACTTT; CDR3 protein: CASSPDLYRDSPLHF
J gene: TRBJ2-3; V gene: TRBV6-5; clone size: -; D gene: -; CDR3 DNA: TGTGCCAGCAGCCAGGCCCTGGCTGGTACAGATACGCAGTATTTT; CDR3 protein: CASSQALAGTDTQYF
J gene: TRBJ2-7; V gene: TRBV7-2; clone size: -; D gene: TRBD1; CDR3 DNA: TGTGCCAGCAGCTTAGTCGCGCGGACAGGTGTAACCTACGAGCAGTACTTC; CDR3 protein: CASSLVARTGVTYEQYF
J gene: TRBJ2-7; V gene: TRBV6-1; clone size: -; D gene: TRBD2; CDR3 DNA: TGTGCCAGCAGTGGTGCTACTAGCGGGGGGGCTTGGGAGCAGTACTTC; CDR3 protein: CASSGATSGGAWEQYF
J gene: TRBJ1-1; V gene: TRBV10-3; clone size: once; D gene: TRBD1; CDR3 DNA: TGTGCCATCACCGACAGGGCTCCCGAAGCTTTCTTT; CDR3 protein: CAITDRAPEAFF
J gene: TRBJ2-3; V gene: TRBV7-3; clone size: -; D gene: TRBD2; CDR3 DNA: TGTGCCAGCAGCTTAACGGGGACTAGCGGGGGGGCCGCAGATACGCAGTATTTT; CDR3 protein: CASSLTGTSGGAADTQYF
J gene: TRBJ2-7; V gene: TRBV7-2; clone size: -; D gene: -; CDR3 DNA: TGTGCCAGCAGCTTAGACAGGGTCGAGCAGTACTTC; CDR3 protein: CASSLDRVEQYF
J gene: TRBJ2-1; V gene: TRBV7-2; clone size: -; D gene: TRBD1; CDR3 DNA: TGTGCCAGCAGCTTAAACGGACAGGGTACATATACGGGGCAGTTCTTC; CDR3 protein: CASSLNGQGTYTGQFF
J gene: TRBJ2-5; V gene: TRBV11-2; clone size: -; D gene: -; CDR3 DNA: TGTGCCAGCAGCCCCTCCGGGTCCACCCAGACCCAGTACTTC; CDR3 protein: CASSPSGSTQTQYF